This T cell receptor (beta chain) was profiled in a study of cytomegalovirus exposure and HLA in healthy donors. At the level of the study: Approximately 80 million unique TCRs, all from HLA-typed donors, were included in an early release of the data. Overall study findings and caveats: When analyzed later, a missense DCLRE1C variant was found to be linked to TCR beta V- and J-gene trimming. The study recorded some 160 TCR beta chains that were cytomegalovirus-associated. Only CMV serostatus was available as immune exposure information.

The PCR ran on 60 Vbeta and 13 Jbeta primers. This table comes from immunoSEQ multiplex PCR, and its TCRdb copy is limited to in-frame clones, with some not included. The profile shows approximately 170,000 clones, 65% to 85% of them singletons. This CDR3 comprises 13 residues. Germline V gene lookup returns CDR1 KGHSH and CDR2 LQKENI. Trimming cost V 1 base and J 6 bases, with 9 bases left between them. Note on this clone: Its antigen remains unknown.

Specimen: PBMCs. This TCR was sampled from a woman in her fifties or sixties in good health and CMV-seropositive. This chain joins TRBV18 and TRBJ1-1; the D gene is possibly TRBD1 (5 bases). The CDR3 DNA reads TGTGCCAGCTCACCACGGGAGGGGCCTGAAGCTTTCTTT. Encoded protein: CASSPREGPEAFF.